The 18 T cell receptor beta chains in this list originate from one sample, sequenced in a study of blood T cell repertoires in COVID-19. Using immunoSEQ multiplex PCR, the repertoire was profiled, and TCRdb retains in-frame clones only, with some absent. The sample holds 200,000 to 250,000 clones, roughly nine tenths seen once. The specimen was PBMCs or T cells enriched from blood (not recorded which). Every receptor here comes from a young man who had recovered from COVID-19.

The chain carries TRBV2 and TRBJ1-5, with TRBD1 identical over 7 bases. The germline gives CDR1 SNHLY, CDR2 FYNNEI. This CDR3 region has 14 residues. The ends lost 5 bases at V and 4 bases at J; junction bases unmatched: 5. The chain's CDR3 is CASSPLQGNQPQHF. For the CDR3, the DNA is TGTGCCAGCAGTCCACTACAGGGGAATCAGCCCCAGCATTTT.

Only a few counts were recorded for this clone. V gene TRBV29-1 combines with J gene TRBJ2-1, with D perhaps TRBD2 (7 bases). The germline V gene encodes CDR1 SQVTM and CDR2 ANQGSEA. Trimming stripped 7 bases from V and 7 bases from J, with 17 bases between. The CDR3 spans 13 residues. CDR3 loop: CSAMGGAGNEQFF. CDR3 nucleotide sequence: TGCAGCGCCATGGGGGGGGCGGGGAATGAGCAGTTCTTC.

The chain combines TRBV11-2 with TRBJ2-2; D not resolved. This CDR3 region has 13 residues. CDR1 and CDR2 from the germline V gene are SGHAT and FQNNGV. V was cut by 5 bases and J by 8 bases, with 12 bases left in between. DNA for the CDR3: TGTGCCAGCAGCCGCGAAAGAGTTGGGGAGCTGTTTTTT. The encoded protein is CASSRERVGELFF.

The J gene is TRBJ1-1, the V gene TRBV5-1; D not certain. Trimming stripped 2 bases from V and 1 base from J, with 9 bases between. Germline CDR1 is SGHRS and CDR2 is YFSETQ. The CDR3 runs to 14 residues. The CDR3 nucleotides are TGCGCCAGCAGCTTAAACGCACAGAACACTGAAGCTTTCTTT. It is translated as CASSLNAQNTEAFF.

This rearrangement joins TRBV4-1 to TRBJ2-3; D not resolved. CDR1 is MGHRA and CDR2 is YSYEKL in the germline V gene. This CDR3 has 15 amino acids. V gave up 1 base and J gave up 6 bases, with 14 bases separating them. This CDR3 reads CASSQGTTRVDTQYF. The CDR3 DNA is TGCGCCAGCAGCCAAGGCACGACTCGGGTGGATACGCAGTATTTT.

The chain links TRBV27 to TRBJ2-2, with D tentatively TRBD2 (6 bases). Trimming pared 4 bases from V and 3 bases from J, leaving 15 bases between. Germline CDR1 MNHEY, CDR2 SMNVEV (reference sequence). The CDR3 runs 16 residues. CDR3 loop: CASSWWGKRDTGELFF. CDR3 DNA sequence: TGTGCCAGCAGTTGGTGGGGTAAGCGGGACACCGGGGAGCTGTTTTTT.

This chain links TRBV7-2 with TRBJ2-4, with 10 bases identical to TRBD1. This CDR3 is built from 19 residues. Germline lookup yields CDR1 SGHTA and CDR2 FQGNSA. Germline trimming cut 4 bases from V and 9 bases from J; bases unmatched to any gene: 21. In DNA, the CDR3 is TGTGCCAGCAGCTCCCACGGGACAGGGGTGAGCGGGATTTTGGGCATTCAGTACTTC. This encodes CASSSHGTGVSGILGIQYF.

This clone was recorded a few times. V gene TRBV5-1 combines with J gene TRBJ1-4; D is uncertain. The CDR3 is made up of 15 amino acids. Germline CDR1 is SGHRS and CDR2 is YFSETQ. Trimming removed 0 bases from V and 8 bases from J, with 14 bases in between. The CDR3: CASSLASTRGEKLFF. The CDR3 coding sequence is TGCGCCAGCAGCTTGGCCAGTACAAGAGGGGAAAAACTGTTTTTT.

This chain uses TRBV29-1 with TRBJ1-2; possibly TRBD1 for D (5 bases). The CDR3 length is 14 residues. Germline CDR1 SQVTM, CDR2 ANQGSEA. Trimming removed 3 bases at V and 9 bases at J, with 20 bases between. The DNA of the CDR3 is TGCAGCGTTGAGCCCGGAGGGGCAGGGAAAAGCTACACCTTC. This translates into CSVEPGGAGKSYTF.

The chain joins TRBV28 to TRBJ1-5; 10 nucleotides agree with TRBD1. The V and J ends lost 1 base and 5 bases, in that order; junction bases with no gene match: 5. The CDR3 totals 16 residues. Germline V CDR1 and CDR2: MDHEN, SYDVKM. The CDR3 sequence is CASSLSGTGVDQPQHF. CDR3 DNA sequence: TGTGCCAGCAGTTTATCCGGGACAGGGGTGGATCAGCCCCAGCATTTT.

This rearrangement joins TRBV12-3 or TRBV12-4 to TRBJ1-1; 8 bases are a match to TRBD1. The ends lost 7 bases at V and 8 bases at J; junction bases unmatched: 6. This CDR3 is built from 12 residues. Here the CDR3 DNA reads TGTGCCAGCAAACCGACAGGGGTGGAAGCTTTCTTT. This encodes CASKPTGVEAFF.

A single count supports this clone. V usage is TRBV9 and J usage is TRBJ2-3; no definite D call. This CDR3 spans 14 amino acids. V dropped 5 bases and J dropped 0 bases, with 10 bases sitting between them. The V gene's germline CDR1 is SGDLS and CDR2 YYNGEE. CDR3 region: CASRPVPSTDTQYF. CDR3 nucleotides: TGTGCCAGCAGGCCAGTTCCTAGCACAGATACGCAGTATTTT.

The chain carries TRBV6-5 and TRBJ1-4, with a weak D call TRBD1 (6 bases). This CDR3 has 16 amino acids. The ends were cut back, 3 bases at V and 5 bases at J, with 16 bases in the middle. In germline, CDR1 is MNHEY, CDR2 SVGAGI. The CDR3 loop reads CASSYAATGMNEKLFF. The CDR3 coding sequence is TGTGCCAGCAGTTATGCGGCGACAGGAATGAATGAAAAACTGTTTTTT.

This chain uses TRBV13 with TRBJ2-1; 11 positions match TRBD2. V was clipped by 1 base and J by 3 bases; unmatched bases: 11. Germline values: CDR1 PRHDT, CDR2 FYEKMQ (reference sequence). CDR3 size: 19 residues. In DNA form, the CDR3 reads TGTGCCAGCAGCTTAGACTCACGACTAGCGGGAAAAGTCTACAATGAGCAGTTCTTC. Protein product: CASSLDSRLAGKVYNEQFF.

The chain joins TRBV7-6 to TRBJ2-5; TRBD2 aligns across 8 bases. Trimming cost V 1 base and J 7 bases; bases outside gene matches: 5. The CDR3 consists of 14 residues. Germline V gene lookup returns CDR1 SGHVS and CDR2 FNYEAQ. CDR3: CASSLGGTRGTQYF. The CDR3 DNA sequence: TGTGCCAGCAGCTTAGGTGGGACTAGAGGGACCCAGTACTTC.

This clone has a handful of counts. In nucleotides, the CDR3 is TGTGCCAGCAGCCAATTTGGGACTAGCGGAACACGGGCCTACGAGCAGTACTTC. Translating gives CASSQFGTSGTRAYEQYF. The chain employs TRBV4-2 and TRBJ2-7, with 11 bases fitting TRBD2. Germline loops: CDR1 LGHNA, CDR2 YNFKEQ. The CDR3 is 18 residues long. The J segment lost 2 bases and the V segment lost 2 bases, leaving 11 bases of the junction unmatched.

J is TRBJ2-3 and V is TRBV5-4, with 9 bases matching TRBD2. The CDR3 loop spans 16 amino acids. V lost 4 bases and J lost 3; bases outside the gene matches: 9. Germline values: CDR1 SGHNT, CDR2 YYREEE (reference sequence). The CDR3 DNA reads as TGTGCCAGCAGCCTGACGGGACTAGCAATGACAGATACGCAGTATTTT. Its protein product is CASSLTGLAMTDTQYF.

This chain uses TRBV6-1 with TRBJ2-1; 8 bases are a match to TRBD2. Germline loops: CDR1 MNHNS, CDR2 SASEGT. Trimming removed 3 bases from V and 0 bases from J; junction bases left unmatched: 7. The CDR3 totals 17 residues. This CDR3 is CASSDDLSGSSYNEQFF. The CDR3 DNA follows: TGTGCCAGCAGTGATGATCTGAGCGGGAGCTCCTACAATGAGCAGTTCTTC.